This TCR beta chain came from a study of blood T cell repertoires in COVID-19. Study-wide background: Samples taken during acute and convalescent COVID-19 were collected in the United States, Italy and Spain. The cDNA or gDNA used as material had been derived from T cells, B-cell-depleted T cells, or PBMCs.

This CDR3 has 19 residues. The germline V and J ends were trimmed by 0 bases and 1 base, with 16 bases remaining between them. Germline values: CDR1 MNHNS, CDR2 SASEGT. Per the authors' pipeline: Cell counts per sample came from amplifying reference gene primers. The data were produced by immunoSEQ multiplex PCR, yet TCRdb's version contains in-frame clones alone and is incomplete. The DNA gave D and trimming, while V, J and clone size come from that table. The table lists some 120,000 clones, over 85% of them singletons. The sequenced sample was peripheral blood. The clonotype comes from a man aged 45-65 years with active COVID-19. The V gene is TRBV6-1, the J gene TRBJ2-6, with D possibly TRBD1 on 5 matching bases. The CDR3 loop reads CASSEAVVRGGSGANVLTF. The CDR3 DNA reads TGTGCCAGCAGTGAAGCGGTGGTTAGGGGTGGATCTGGGGCCAACGTCCTGACTTTC.